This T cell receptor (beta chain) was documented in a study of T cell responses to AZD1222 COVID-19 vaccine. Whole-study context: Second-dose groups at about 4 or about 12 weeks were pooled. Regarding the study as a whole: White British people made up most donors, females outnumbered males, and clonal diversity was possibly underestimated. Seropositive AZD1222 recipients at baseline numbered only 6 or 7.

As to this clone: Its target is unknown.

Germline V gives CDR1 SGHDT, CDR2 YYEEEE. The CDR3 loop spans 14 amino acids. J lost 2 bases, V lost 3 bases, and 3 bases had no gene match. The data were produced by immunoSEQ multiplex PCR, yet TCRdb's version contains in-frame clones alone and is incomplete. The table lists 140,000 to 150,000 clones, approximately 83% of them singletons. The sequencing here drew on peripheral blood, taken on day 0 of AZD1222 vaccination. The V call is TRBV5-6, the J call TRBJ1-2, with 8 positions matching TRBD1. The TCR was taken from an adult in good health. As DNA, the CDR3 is TGTGCCAGCAGCTCGAGACAGGGGAACTATGGCTACACCTTC. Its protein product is CASSSRQGNYGYTF. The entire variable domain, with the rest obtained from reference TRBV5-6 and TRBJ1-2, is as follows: DAGVTQSPTHLIKTRGQQVTLRCSPKSGHDTVSWYQQALGQGPQFIFQYYEEEERQRGNFPDRFSGHQFPNYSSELNVNALLLGDSALYLCASSSRQGNYGYTFGSGTRLTVV.